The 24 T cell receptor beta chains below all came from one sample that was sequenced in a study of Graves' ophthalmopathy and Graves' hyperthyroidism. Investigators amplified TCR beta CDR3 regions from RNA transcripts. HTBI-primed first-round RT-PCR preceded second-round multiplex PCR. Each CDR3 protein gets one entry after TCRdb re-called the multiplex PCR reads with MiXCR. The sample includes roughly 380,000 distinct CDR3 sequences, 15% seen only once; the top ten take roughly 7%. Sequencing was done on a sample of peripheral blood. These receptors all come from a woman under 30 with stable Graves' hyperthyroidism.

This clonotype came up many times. The CDR3 sequence is CSASRSTANTEAFF. The CDR3 nucleotides are TGCAGTGCTAGCAGGAGCACAGCGAACACTGAAGCTTTCTTT. This rearrangement joins TRBV20-1 to TRBJ1-1; D not certain. Trimming stripped 3 bases from V and 1 base from J, with 12 bases between. This CDR3 spans 14 amino acids. In germline, CDR1 is DFQATT, CDR2 SNEGSKA (reference sequence).

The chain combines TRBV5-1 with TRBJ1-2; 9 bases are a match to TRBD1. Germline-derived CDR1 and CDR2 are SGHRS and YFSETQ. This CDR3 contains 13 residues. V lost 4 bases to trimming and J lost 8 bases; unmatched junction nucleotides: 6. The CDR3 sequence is CASSRDRASGYTF. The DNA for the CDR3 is TGCGCCAGCAGCCGGGACAGGGCTTCGGGCTACACCTTC.

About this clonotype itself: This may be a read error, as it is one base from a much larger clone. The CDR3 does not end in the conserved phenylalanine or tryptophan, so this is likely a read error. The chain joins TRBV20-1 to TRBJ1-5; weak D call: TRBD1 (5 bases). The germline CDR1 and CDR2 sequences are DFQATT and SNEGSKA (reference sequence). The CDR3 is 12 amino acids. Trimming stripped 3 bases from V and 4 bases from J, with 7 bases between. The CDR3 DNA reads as TGCAGTGCTAGGGGGGAGAATCAGCCCCAGCATGTT. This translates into CSARGENQPQHV.

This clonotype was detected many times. The CDR3 loop reads CASSLAQGAVAFF. The DNA of the CDR3 is TGCGCCAGCAGCTTGGCGCAGGGGGCGGTGGCTTTCTTT. This chain joins TRBV5-1 and TRBJ1-1, with 8 bases fitting TRBD1. CDR1 SGHRS and CDR2 YFSETQ come from the germline V gene. The CDR3 consists of 13 residues. V was clipped by 0 bases and J by 11 bases; unmatched bases: 6.

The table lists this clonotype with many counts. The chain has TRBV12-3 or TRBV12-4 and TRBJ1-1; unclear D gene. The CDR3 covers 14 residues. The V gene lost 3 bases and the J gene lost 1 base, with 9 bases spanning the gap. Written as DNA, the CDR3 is TGTGCCAGCAGTTTCAGCAGGACGAACACTGAAGCTTTCTTT. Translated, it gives CASSFSRTNTEAFF.

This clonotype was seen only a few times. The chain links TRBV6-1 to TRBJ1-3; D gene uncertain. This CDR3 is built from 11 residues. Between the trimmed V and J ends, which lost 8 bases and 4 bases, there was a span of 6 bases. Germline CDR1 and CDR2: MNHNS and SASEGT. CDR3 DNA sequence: TGTGCCAGCGTGTCAGGAAACACCATATATTTT. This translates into CASVSGNTIYF.

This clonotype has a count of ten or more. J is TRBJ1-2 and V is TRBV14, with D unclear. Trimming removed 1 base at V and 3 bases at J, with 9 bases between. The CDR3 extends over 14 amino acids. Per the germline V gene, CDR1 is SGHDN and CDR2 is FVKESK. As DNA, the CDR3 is TGTGCCAGCAGCCAAGGAACCCCGGACTATGGCTACACCTTC. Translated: CASSQGTPDYGYTF.

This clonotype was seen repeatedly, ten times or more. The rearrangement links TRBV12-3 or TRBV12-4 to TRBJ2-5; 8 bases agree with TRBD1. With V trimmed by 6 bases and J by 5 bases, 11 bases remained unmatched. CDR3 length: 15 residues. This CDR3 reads CASRPRTGRGETQYF. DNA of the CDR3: TGTGCCAGCAGGCCTAGGACAGGGCGAGGGGAGACCCAGTACTTC.

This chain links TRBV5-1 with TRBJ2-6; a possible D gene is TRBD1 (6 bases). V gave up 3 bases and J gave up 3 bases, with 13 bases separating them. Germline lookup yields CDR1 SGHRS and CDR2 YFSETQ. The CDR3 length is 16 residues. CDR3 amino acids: CASSSSPGDGANVLTF. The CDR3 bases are TGCGCCAGCAGCTCCTCCCCAGGGGATGGGGCCAACGTCCTGACTTTC.

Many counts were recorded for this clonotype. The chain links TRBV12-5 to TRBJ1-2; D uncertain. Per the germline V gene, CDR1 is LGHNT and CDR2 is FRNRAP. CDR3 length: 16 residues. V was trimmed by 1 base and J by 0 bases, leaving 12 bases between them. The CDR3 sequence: CASGLAASRANYGYTF. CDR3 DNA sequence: TGTGCTAGTGGTTTGGCAGCATCGAGAGCTAACTATGGCTACACCTTC.

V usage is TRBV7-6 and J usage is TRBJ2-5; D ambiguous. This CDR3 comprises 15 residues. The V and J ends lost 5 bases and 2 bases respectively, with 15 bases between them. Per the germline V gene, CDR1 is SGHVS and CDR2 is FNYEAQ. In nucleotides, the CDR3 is TGTGCCAGCAGCCCTCAAATCGACGTACAAGAGACCCAGTACTTC. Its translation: CASSPQIDVQETQYF.

Written as DNA, the CDR3 is TGTGCCAGCTCACCCCCCAGGACCAACTACGAGCAGTACTTC. Amino acids: CASSPPRTNYEQYF. The gene calls are TRBV18 and TRBJ2-7; D ambiguous. The CDR3 is 14 amino acids. Looked up from germline, CDR1 is KGHSH and CDR2 is LQKENI. The V and J ends lost 3 bases and 3 bases respectively, with 12 bases between them.

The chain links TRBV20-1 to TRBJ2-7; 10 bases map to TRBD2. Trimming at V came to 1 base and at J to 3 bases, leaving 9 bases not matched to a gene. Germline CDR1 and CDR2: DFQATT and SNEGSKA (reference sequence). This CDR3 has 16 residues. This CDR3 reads CSARGHLAGVDYEQYF. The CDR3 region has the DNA TGCAGTGCTAGAGGCCATCTAGCGGGGGTAGACTACGAGCAGTACTTC.

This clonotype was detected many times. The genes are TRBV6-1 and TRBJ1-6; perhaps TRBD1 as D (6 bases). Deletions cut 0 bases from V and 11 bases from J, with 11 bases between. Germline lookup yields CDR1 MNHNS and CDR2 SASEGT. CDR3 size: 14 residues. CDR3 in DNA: TGTGCCAGCAGTGAAGCAGGGGGTACGACACCCCTCCACTTT. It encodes CASSEAGGTTPLHF.

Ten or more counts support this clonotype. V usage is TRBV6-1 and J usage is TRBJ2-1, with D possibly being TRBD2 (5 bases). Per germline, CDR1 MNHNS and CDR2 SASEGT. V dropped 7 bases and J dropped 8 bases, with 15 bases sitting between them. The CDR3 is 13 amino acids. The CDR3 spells CASMRAWYDEQFF. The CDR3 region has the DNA TGTGCCAGCATGAGGGCGTGGTACGATGAGCAGTTCTTC.

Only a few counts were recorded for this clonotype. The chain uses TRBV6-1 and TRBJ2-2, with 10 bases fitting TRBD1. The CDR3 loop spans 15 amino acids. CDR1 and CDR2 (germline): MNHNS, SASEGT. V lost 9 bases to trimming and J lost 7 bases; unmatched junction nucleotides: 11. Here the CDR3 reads CASKETGGRDGELFF. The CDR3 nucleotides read TGTGCCAGTAAAGAGACAGGGGGCCGTGACGGGGAGCTGTTTTTT.

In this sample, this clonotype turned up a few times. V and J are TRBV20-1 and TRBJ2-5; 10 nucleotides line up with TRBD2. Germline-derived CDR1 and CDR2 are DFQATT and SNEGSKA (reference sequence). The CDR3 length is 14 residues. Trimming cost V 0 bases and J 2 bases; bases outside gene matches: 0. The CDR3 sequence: CSARDSGGQETQYF. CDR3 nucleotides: TGCAGTGCTAGAGATAGCGGGGGGCAAGAGACCCAGTACTTC.

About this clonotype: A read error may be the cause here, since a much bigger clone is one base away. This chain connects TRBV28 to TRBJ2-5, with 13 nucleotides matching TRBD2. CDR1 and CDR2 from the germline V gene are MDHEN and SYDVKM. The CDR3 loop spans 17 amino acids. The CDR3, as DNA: TGTGTCAGCAGTTCCCCGGGACTAGCGGGGTTGGGGGAGACCCAGTACTTC. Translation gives CVSSSPGLAGLGETQYF. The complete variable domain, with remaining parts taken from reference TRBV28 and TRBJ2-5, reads DVKVTQSSRYLVKRTGEKVFLECVQDMDHENMFWYRQDPGLGLRLIYFSYDVKMKEKGDIPEGYSVSREKKERFSLILESASTNQTSMYLCVSSSPGLAGLGETQYFGPGTRLLVL.

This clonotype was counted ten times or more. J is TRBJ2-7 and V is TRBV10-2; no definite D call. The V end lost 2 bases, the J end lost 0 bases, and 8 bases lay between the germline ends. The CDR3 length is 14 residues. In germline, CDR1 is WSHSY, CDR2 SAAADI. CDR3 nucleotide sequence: TGCGCCAGCAGTGAGCTGTCGGTCTCCTACGAGCAGTACTTC. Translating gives CASSELSVSYEQYF.

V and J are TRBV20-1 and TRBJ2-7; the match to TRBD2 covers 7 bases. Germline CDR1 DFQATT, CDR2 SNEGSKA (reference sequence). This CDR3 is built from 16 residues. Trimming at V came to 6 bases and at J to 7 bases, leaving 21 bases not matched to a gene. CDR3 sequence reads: CSASDIAGVSVREQYF. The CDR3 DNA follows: TGCAGTGCAAGTGACATTGCGGGGGTCTCGGTACGAGAGCAGTACTTC.

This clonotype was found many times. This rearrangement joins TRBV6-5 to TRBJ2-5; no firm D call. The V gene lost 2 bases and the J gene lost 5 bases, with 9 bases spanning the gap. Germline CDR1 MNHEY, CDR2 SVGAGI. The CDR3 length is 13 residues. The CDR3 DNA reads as TGTGCCAGCAGTTACCCAGCGAGGGAGACCCAGTACTTC. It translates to CASSYPARETQYF.

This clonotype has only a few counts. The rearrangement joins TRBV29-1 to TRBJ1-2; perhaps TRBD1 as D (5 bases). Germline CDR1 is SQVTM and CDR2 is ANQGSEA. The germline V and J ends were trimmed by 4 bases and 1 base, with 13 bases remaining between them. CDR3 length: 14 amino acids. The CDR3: CSVGAGQFNYGYTF. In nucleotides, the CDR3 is TGCAGCGTTGGCGCGGGGCAGTTTAACTATGGCTACACCTTC.

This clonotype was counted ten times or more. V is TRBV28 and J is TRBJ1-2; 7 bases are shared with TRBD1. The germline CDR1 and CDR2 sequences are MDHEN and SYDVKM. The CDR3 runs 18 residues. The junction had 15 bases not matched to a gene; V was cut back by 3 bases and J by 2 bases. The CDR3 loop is CASSFGMYRDSLNYGYTF. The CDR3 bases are TGTGCCAGCAGTTTCGGGATGTACCGGGACAGCTTGAACTATGGCTACACCTTC.

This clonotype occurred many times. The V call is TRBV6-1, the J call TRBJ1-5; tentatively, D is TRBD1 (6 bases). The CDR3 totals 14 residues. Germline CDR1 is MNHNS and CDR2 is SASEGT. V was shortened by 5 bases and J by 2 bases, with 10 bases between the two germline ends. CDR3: CASSQNRGNQPQHF. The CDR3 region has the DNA TGTGCCAGCAGTCAAAACAGGGGCAATCAGCCCCAGCATTTT.